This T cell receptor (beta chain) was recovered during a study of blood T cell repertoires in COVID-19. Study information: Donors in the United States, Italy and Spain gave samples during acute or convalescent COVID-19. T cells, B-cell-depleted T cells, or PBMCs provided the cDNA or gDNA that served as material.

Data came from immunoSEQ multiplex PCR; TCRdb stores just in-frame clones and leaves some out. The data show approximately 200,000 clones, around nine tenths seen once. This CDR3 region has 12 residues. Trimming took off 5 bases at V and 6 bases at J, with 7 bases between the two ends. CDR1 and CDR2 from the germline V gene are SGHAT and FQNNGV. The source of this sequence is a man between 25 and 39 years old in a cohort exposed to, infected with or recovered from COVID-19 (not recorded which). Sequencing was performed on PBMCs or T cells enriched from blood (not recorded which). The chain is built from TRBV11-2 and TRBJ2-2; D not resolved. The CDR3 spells CASSQYAGELFF. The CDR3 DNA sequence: TGTGCCAGCAGCCAGTATGCCGGGGAGCTGTTTTTT.